A selection of T cell receptor beta chains follows, all from one sample in a study of cytomegalovirus exposure and HLA in healthy donors. The assay was immunoSEQ multiplex PCR, and TCRdb's table has in-frame clones only and misses some. Here the sample spans around 92,000 clones, under 85% being singletons. The sample comprised PBMCs. All receptors derive from a female donor in good health and CMV-seropositive. The CDR3 runs from the conserved cysteine through the conserved F or W. The D gene is left open where the match is weak. Only part of the rows carry a size: once, few, many, or a class if the clone is expanded.

size	V	J	length	D	DNA	CDR3
NA	TRBV9	TRBJ1-1	17	TRBD1	TGTGCCAGCAGCGGCTCCGGGACAGGGGAGACTCGCACTGAAGCTTTCTTT	CASSGSGTGETRTEAFF
NA	TRBV28	TRBJ2-1	15	TRBD2	TGTGCCAGCAGCCTACCACTAGCGGGGGGGAATGAGCAGTTCTTC	CASSLPLAGGNEQFF
NA	TRBV28	TRBJ1-2	13	NA	TGTGCCAGCAGTGGGACACCTAACTATGGCTACACCTTC	CASSGTPNYGYTF
NA	TRBV6-1	TRBJ2-1	15	NA	TGTGCCAGCAGTGATAGTCGGGGGGCGGGCGGTGAGCAGTTCTTC	CASSDSRGAGGEQFF
NA	TRBV6-1	TRBJ1-6	16	TRBD1	TGTGCCAGCAGTGAGGGGACAGGGGGAAGTAATTCACCTCTCCACTTT	CASSEGTGGSNSPLHF
NA	TRBV19	TRBJ2-5	14	NA	TGTGCCAGTAGTATTTACAGAAACCAAGAGACCCAGTACTTC	CASSIYRNQETQYF
NA	TRBV7-9	TRBJ1-1	14	NA	TGTGCCAGCAGCCTCCCCGGGGGTCTTGCTGAAGCTTTCTTT	CASSLPGGLAEAFF
NA	TRBV6-1	TRBJ2-7	14	TRBD2	TGTGCCAGCACGGTTTCTAGCGGGGGGGGTGGGCAGTACTTC	CASTVSSGGGGQYF
NA	TRBV1	TRBJ1-1	14	NA	TGCACCAGCAGCCAAGATTCAGGGAACACTGAAGCTTTCTTT	CTSSQDSGNTEAFF
few	TRBV27	TRBJ2-3	14	NA	TGTGCCATCTCGGAAACAGGACGCACAGATACGCAGTATTTT	CAISETGRTDTQYF
NA	TRBV5-1	TRBJ1-4	15	NA	TGCGCCAGCAGCTTGGATGACACCCGGAATGAAAAACTGTTTTTT	CASSLDDTRNEKLFF